Listed below are T cell receptor beta chains from one sample, sequenced in a study of OX40 agonist ivuxolimab in advanced cancers. The assay was immunoSEQ multiplex PCR, and TCRdb's table has in-frame clones only and misses some. This table holds tens of thousands of clones, 80% to 90% found once. Sequenced here: CD4+ or CD8+ T cells sorted from blood, sampled in a trial of the OX40 agonist ivuxolimab. These receptors came from an adult with an advanced solid tumor such as melanoma, head and neck, liver or kidney cancer. The CDR3 runs from the conserved cysteine through the conserved F or W. Fields, in order: V gene, D gene, J gene, clone size, CDR3 protein, CDR3 DNA. The D gene is left open where the match is weak. Rows give clone size only sometimes, using once, few, many, or a class for an expanded clone.

v_gene: TRBV27; d_gene: -; j_gene: TRBJ2-3; abundance: -; CDR3aa: CASSNRAHTDTQYF; CDR3nt: TGTGCCAGCAGTAACCGGGCCCACACAGATACGCAGTATTTT
v_gene: TRBV4-1; d_gene: -; j_gene: TRBJ1-6; abundance: few; CDR3aa: CASSQHYNSPLHF; CDR3nt: TGCGCCAGCAGCCAACATTATAATTCACCCCTCCACTTT
v_gene: TRBV15; d_gene: -; j_gene: TRBJ2-2; abundance: -; CDR3aa: CATSSKFGPYTGELFF; CDR3nt: TGTGCCACCAGCAGTAAGTTCGGGCCTTACACCGGGGAGCTGTTTTTT
v_gene: TRBV9; d_gene: -; j_gene: TRBJ2-1; abundance: once; CDR3aa: CASSVMPGTLLEQFF; CDR3nt: TGTGCCAGCAGCGTAATGCCGGGAACGCTTCTTGAGCAGTTCTTC
v_gene: TRBV28; d_gene: TRBD2; j_gene: TRBJ2-7; abundance: -; CDR3aa: CASGRGAPYEQYF; CDR3nt: TGTGCCAGCGGGCGGGGGGCCCCCTACGAGCAGTACTTC
v_gene: TRBV6-4; d_gene: TRBD2; j_gene: TRBJ2-3; abundance: -; CDR3aa: CASSDSLAGGSTQYF; CDR3nt: TGTGCCAGCAGTGACTCATTAGCGGGAGGGAGCACGCAGTATTTT
v_gene: TRBV7-3; d_gene: TRBD2; j_gene: TRBJ2-2; abundance: -; CDR3aa: CASSPQPSGTTGELFF; CDR3nt: TGTGCCAGCAGCCCCCAGCCCAGCGGGACGACCGGGGAGCTGTTTTTT
v_gene: TRBV11-2; d_gene: -; j_gene: TRBJ2-2; abundance: -; CDR3aa: CASSLGRRGAGELFF; CDR3nt: TGTGCCAGCAGCTTGGGCCGGAGGGGCGCCGGGGAGCTGTTTTTT
v_gene: TRBV27; d_gene: -; j_gene: TRBJ1-4; abundance: few; CDR3aa: CASRRDEKLFF; CDR3nt: TGTGCCAGCAGGCGGGATGAAAAACTGTTTTTT
v_gene: TRBV7-8; d_gene: -; j_gene: TRBJ2-7; abundance: -; CDR3aa: CASSLAPYEQYF; CDR3nt: TGTGCCAGCAGCTTAGCACCCTACGAGCAGTACTTC
v_gene: TRBV6-4; d_gene: TRBD1; j_gene: TRBJ1-4; abundance: -; CDR3aa: CASRKRHRQGRNEKLFF; CDR3nt: TGTGCCAGCAGGAAGCGCCATCGACAGGGTCGGAATGAAAAACTGTTTTTT
v_gene: TRBV6-1; d_gene: TRBD1; j_gene: TRBJ2-7; abundance: -; CDR3aa: CASDGDSSYEQYF; CDR3nt: TGTGCCAGCGACGGGGACAGCTCCTACGAGCAGTACTTC
v_gene: TRBV21-1; d_gene: -; j_gene: TRBJ1-1; abundance: once; CDR3aa: CASKRDRPFSVTFF; CDR3nt: TGTGCCAGCAAGAGGGACAGGCCTTTCAGTGTAACTTTCTTT
v_gene: TRBV5-1; d_gene: TRBD2; j_gene: TRBJ2-3; abundance: -; CDR3aa: CASSLQRDTDTQYF; CDR3nt: TGCGCCAGCAGCTTGCAGCGGGACACAGATACGCAGTATTTT
v_gene: TRBV27; d_gene: -; j_gene: TRBJ1-2; abundance: -; CDR3aa: CASSLEGRGSYGYTF; CDR3nt: TGTGCCAGCAGTTTGGAGGGGAGGGGGAGCTATGGCTACACCTTC
v_gene: TRBV19; d_gene: -; j_gene: TRBJ2-7; abundance: -; CDR3aa: CASSIGGLGYEQYF; CDR3nt: TGTGCCAGTAGTATAGGAGGTTTGGGCTACGAGCAGTACTTC
v_gene: TRBV11-2; d_gene: -; j_gene: TRBJ2-7; abundance: -; CDR3aa: CASSLDPRGEQYF; CDR3nt: TGTGCCAGCAGCTTAGATCCCCGGGGGGAGCAGTACTTC
v_gene: TRBV9; d_gene: -; j_gene: TRBJ2-2; abundance: -; CDR3aa: CASSHWTDPSTGELFF; CDR3nt: TGTGCCAGCAGCCACTGGACGGACCCCAGCACCGGGGAGCTGTTTTTT
v_gene: TRBV19; d_gene: TRBD1; j_gene: TRBJ1-2; abundance: -; CDR3aa: CASSLWDRGREGYTF; CDR3nt: TGTGCCAGTAGTCTCTGGGACAGGGGGCGAGAAGGCTACACCTTC
v_gene: TRBV5-4; d_gene: TRBD2; j_gene: TRBJ2-2; abundance: -; CDR3aa: CASSLREGTGELFF; CDR3nt: TGTGCCAGCAGCTTGCGGGAGGGCACCGGGGAGCTGTTTTTT
v_gene: TRBV27; d_gene: TRBD2; j_gene: TRBJ2-7; abundance: -; CDR3aa: CASRQTLGLAGLSYEQYF; CDR3nt: TGTGCCAGCAGACAAACCCTTGGACTAGCGGGACTCTCCTACGAGCAGTACTTC
v_gene: TRBV29-1; d_gene: TRBD2; j_gene: TRBJ2-1; abundance: -; CDR3aa: CSVVASGSSYNEQFF; CDR3nt: TGCAGCGTTGTTGCTAGCGGGAGTTCCTACAATGAGCAGTTCTTC
v_gene: TRBV5-1; d_gene: -; j_gene: TRBJ2-7; abundance: -; CDR3aa: CASSLGGSDSYEQYF; CDR3nt: TGCGCCAGCAGCCTAGGGGGGTCAGACTCCTACGAGCAGTACTTC
v_gene: TRBV19; d_gene: TRBD1; j_gene: TRBJ1-5; abundance: -; CDR3aa: CASSKNRDRNQPQHF; CDR3nt: TGTGCCAGTAGTAAAAACCGGGACAGAAATCAGCCCCAGCATTTT
v_gene: TRBV11-2; d_gene: -; j_gene: TRBJ2-1; abundance: -; CDR3aa: CASSLGGREQFF; CDR3nt: TGTGCCAGCAGCTTAGGGGGCCGGGAGCAGTTCTTC
v_gene: TRBV29-1; d_gene: -; j_gene: TRBJ1-1; abundance: -; CDR3aa: CSVEKGQNTEAFF; CDR3nt: TGCAGCGTTGAGAAGGGACAGAACACTGAAGCTTTCTTT
v_gene: TRBV27; d_gene: -; j_gene: TRBJ1-5; abundance: -; CDR3aa: CASSPLSSNQPQHF; CDR3nt: TGTGCCAGCAGTCCCCTCAGTAGCAATCAGCCCCAGCATTTT
v_gene: TRBV9; d_gene: TRBD2; j_gene: TRBJ2-3; abundance: -; CDR3aa: CASSVGAGGPGLTDTQYF; CDR3nt: TGTGCCAGCAGCGTAGGAGCGGGAGGGCCTGGGTTAACAGATACGCAGTATTTT
v_gene: TRBV28; d_gene: -; j_gene: TRBJ1-2; abundance: few; CDR3aa: CASSESGYTF; CDR3nt: TGTGCCAGCAGTGAATCGGGCTACACCTTC
v_gene: TRBV11-1; d_gene: TRBD2; j_gene: TRBJ2-3; abundance: -; CDR3aa: CASSLDPGGPPDTQYF; CDR3nt: TGTGCCAGCAGCTTAGATCCGGGAGGCCCCCCAGATACGCAGTATTTT
v_gene: TRBV9; d_gene: TRBD1; j_gene: TRBJ1-1; abundance: -; CDR3aa: CASSVGGTGAEAFF; CDR3nt: TGTGCCAGCAGCGTAGGGGGGACAGGGGCGGAGGCTTTCTTT
v_gene: TRBV21-1; d_gene: -; j_gene: TRBJ2-4; abundance: -; CDR3aa: CASSTGLAGPEAKNIQYF; CDR3nt: TGTGCCAGCAGCACGGGACTAGCGGGACCTGAGGCCAAAAACATTCAGTACTTC
v_gene: TRBV9; d_gene: -; j_gene: TRBJ2-3; abundance: -; CDR3aa: CASSVGGGGAKGTDTQYF; CDR3nt: TGTGCCAGCAGCGTAGGAGGAGGAGGGGCTAAGGGCACAGATACGCAGTATTTT